These 23 T cell receptor beta chains were all obtained from the same sample, sequenced in a study of shared clonotypes between healthy human individuals. Measured with immunoSEQ multiplex PCR; TCRdb has only the in-frame clones, and not every one. The sample yields roughly 110,000 clones, approximately 70% seen once. The sample was memory CD8+ T cells sorted from blood. Noted subset: CD45RO+ cells pooled with CCR7-negative TemRA cells. These receptors were taken from a woman younger than 45 in good health.

The chain combines TRBV27 with TRBJ1-5; D may be TRBD1 (6 bases). CDR3 length: 15 residues. The ends were cut back, 5 bases at V and 0 bases at J, with 11 bases in the middle. Germline CDR1 reads MNHEY; CDR2 reads SMNVEV (reference sequence). The CDR3 DNA reads TGTGCCAGCAGTCCGACAGGTGATAGCAATCAGCCCCAGCATTTT. Its protein is CASSPTGDSNQPQHF.

The genes are TRBV5-1 and TRBJ1-1; D gene ambiguous. The CDR3 is 13 amino acids. V was shortened by 5 bases and J by 6 bases, with 14 bases between the two germline ends. Germline assignment: CDR1 SGHRS and CDR2 YFSETQ. CDR3 residues: CASRDAWSAEAFF. CDR3 coding DNA: TGCGCCAGCAGGGACGCTTGGAGCGCTGAAGCTTTCTTT.

This clone came up once. The chain uses TRBV2 and TRBJ2-7; D tentatively reads TRBD1 or TRBD2 (5 bases each). The CDR3 extends over 11 amino acids. Looked up from germline, CDR1 is SNHLY and CDR2 is FYNNEI. The V gene lost 6 bases and the J gene lost 6 bases, with 9 bases spanning the gap. The CDR3 coding sequence is TGTGCCAGCAGAAGGGGACCCGAGCAGTACTTC. It encodes CASRRGPEQYF. Based on the CDR3 plus reference TRBV2 and TRBJ2-7, the full variable domain is EPEVTQTPSHQVTQMGQEVILRCVPISNHLYFYWYRQILGQKVEFLVSFYNNEISEKSEIFDDQFSVERPDGSNFTLKIRSTKLEDSAMYFCASRRGPEQYFGPGTRLTVT.

The chain employs TRBV15 and TRBJ1-1, with a weak D call TRBD1 (6 bases). Trimming took off 0 bases at V and 3 bases at J, with 11 bases between the two ends. Per the germline V gene, CDR1 is LNHNV and CDR2 is YYDKDF (reference sequence). CDR3 size: 15 residues. The CDR3 nucleotides read TGTGCCACCAGCAGAGATAGGGCAGGGGACACTGAAGCTTTCTTT. It encodes CATSRDRAGDTEAFF.

This chain links TRBV11-2 with TRBJ1-2; D unresolved. CDR3 length: 14 amino acids. Trimming pared 1 base from V and 4 bases from J, leaving 10 bases between. Germline-derived CDR1 and CDR2 are SGHAT and FQNNGV. In DNA, the CDR3 is TGTGCCAGCAGCTTAGCGGTTGCCCGCTATGGCTACACCTTC. Translating gives CASSLAVARYGYTF.

This CDR3 reads CASSIWTLGSYEQYF. The CDR3 region has the DNA TGTGCCAGCAGCATATGGACCCTGGGGAGCTACGAGCAGTACTTC. The rearrangement uses TRBV7-9 and TRBJ2-7; D may be TRBD2 (5 bases). Deletions cut 5 bases from V and 3 bases from J, with 17 bases between. The CDR3 consists of 15 residues. Germline V gene lookup returns CDR1 SEHNR and CDR2 FQNEAQ (reference sequence).

This clone was counted only a few times. The identical CDR3 is also encoded by other nucleotide sequences in the sample. V is TRBV5-4 and J is TRBJ2-5; unclear D gene. Germline lookup yields CDR1 SGHNT and CDR2 YYREEE (reference sequence). The V end lost 4 bases, the J end lost 1 base, and 8 bases lay between the germline ends. This CDR3 has 13 amino acids. In DNA, the CDR3 is TGTGCCAGCAGCCTTGAGAGCCAAGAGACCCAGTACTTC. Its translation: CASSLESQETQYF.

The chain has TRBV6-5 and TRBJ2-7, with D possibly being TRBD2 (5 bases). CDR1 is MNHEY and CDR2 is SVGAGI in the germline V gene. The CDR3 is made up of 13 amino acids. The germline V and J ends were trimmed by 6 bases and 2 bases, with 11 bases remaining between them. CDR3: CASSLAMAYEQYF. The CDR3 coding sequence is TGTGCCAGCAGCCTAGCCATGGCCTACGAGCAGTACTTC.

This chain uses TRBV28 with TRBJ2-1; maybe TRBD1 (6 bases). The V and J ends lost 3 bases and 8 bases respectively, with 11 bases between them. Germline V gene sequence: CDR1 MDHEN, CDR2 SYDVKM. CDR3 length: 13 residues. The CDR3 region has the DNA TGTGCCAGCAGTTTTGCCAGGGGCTATGAGCAGTTCTTC. Its protein is CASSFARGYEQFF.

Only a few counts were recorded for this clone. J is TRBJ2-7 and V is TRBV7-9; no reliable D call. Trimming removed 7 bases at V and 0 bases at J, with 16 bases between. Germline V CDR1 and CDR2: SEHNR, FQNEAQ (reference sequence). The CDR3 is made up of 15 amino acids. The CDR3 here is CASTPAAGTSYEQYF. In nucleotides, the CDR3 is TGTGCCAGCACCCCCGCTGCAGGAACCTCCTACGAGCAGTACTTC. Variable domain in full (rest from reference TRBV7-9 and TRBJ2-7): DTGVSQNPRHKITKRGQNVTFRCDPISEHNRLYWYRQTLGQGPEFLTYFQNEAQLEKSRLLSDRFSAERPKGSFSTLEIQRTEQGDSAMYLCASTPAAGTSYEQYFGPGTRLTVT.

Only a few counts were recorded for this clone. CDR3 in DNA: TGTGCCAGCAGTTTGGGGACTAGCGACAACACCGGGGAGCTGTTTTTT. Its protein product is CASSLGTSDNTGELFF. The V gene is TRBV28, the J gene TRBJ2-2; 10 nucleotides align to TRBD2. This CDR3 spans 16 amino acids. The germline CDR1 and CDR2 sequences are MDHEN and SYDVKM. The V segment lost 3 bases and the J segment 2 bases; nucleotides outside the gene matches: 3.

The chain is built from TRBV27 and TRBJ2-6; no clear D gene. CDR3 length: 15 residues. Trimming left V 6 bases short and J 1 base short, with 10 bases between. Per germline, CDR1 MNHEY and CDR2 SMNVEV (reference sequence). CDR3 amino acids: CASRHRGSGANVLTF. The CDR3 bases are TGTGCCAGCAGGCATCGAGGTTCTGGGGCCAACGTCCTGACTTTC.

The chain employs TRBV7-7 and TRBJ2-2; TRBD1 might be the D (5 bases). The CDR3 length is 13 residues. Trimming left V 2 bases short and J 7 bases short, with 8 bases between. Germline V lookup: CDR1 SSHAT, CDR2 FNYEAQ (reference sequence). The CDR3 coding sequence is TGTGCCAGCAGCTTACAGGGAAACGGGGAGCTGTTTTTT. Translation gives CASSLQGNGELFF.

The rearrangement links TRBV2 to TRBJ2-1; 10 bases line up with TRBD2. Trimming cost V 3 bases and J 8 bases; bases outside gene matches: 10. The germline CDR1 and CDR2 sequences are SNHLY and FYNNEI. This CDR3 comprises 16 residues. The chain's CDR3 is CASSDLSGRAWDEQFF. CDR3 nucleotide sequence: TGTGCCAGCAGTGACCTAAGCGGGAGGGCTTGGGATGAGCAGTTCTTC.

This clone was counted ten times or more. V usage is TRBV4-1 and J usage is TRBJ2-7; the D gene could be TRBD1 or TRBD2 (5 bases each). CDR3 length: 14 residues. CDR1 and CDR2 (germline): MGHRA, YSYEKL. Trimming took off 2 bases at V and 5 bases at J, with 13 bases between the two ends. The CDR3 is CASSQSPLGDEQYF. The DNA of the CDR3 is TGCGCCAGCAGCCAATCCCCCTTGGGGGACGAGCAGTACTTC.

The chain links TRBV19 to TRBJ1-1, with D unclear. V shed 5 bases and J shed 0 bases, with 10 bases lying between them. Germline CDR1 is LNHDA and CDR2 is SQIVND (reference sequence). The CDR3 covers 14 residues. The CDR3 coding sequence is TGTGCCAGTAGTCCCCTTCGTGTGAACACTGAAGCTTTCTTT. This gives the protein CASSPLRVNTEAFF.

This chain connects TRBV5-8 to TRBJ2-7; 10 bases match TRBD2. The CDR3 totals 16 residues. The germline V gene encodes CDR1 SGHTS and CDR2 YDEGEE. The V and J ends lost 4 bases and 5 bases, in that order; junction bases with no gene match: 12. The DNA of the CDR3 is TGTGCCAGCAGCCAAGAAGGAGCGGGAGGGCCGAACGAGCAGTACTTC. Its protein is CASSQEGAGGPNEQYF.

This chain joins TRBV5-6 and TRBJ2-5; D might be TRBD1 (6 bases). V lost 0 bases and J 6 bases, leaving 15 bases between the germline ends. This CDR3 has 15 residues. The V gene's germline CDR1 is SGHDT and CDR2 YYEEEE. CDR3 in DNA: TGTGCCAGCAGCTTGGCCTGGCAGGGGATGAAGACCCAGTACTTC. Its translation: CASSLAWQGMKTQYF.

The chain has TRBV5-8 and TRBJ2-1; TRBD1 matches at 7 bases. Germline assignment: CDR1 SGHTS and CDR2 YDEGEE. Germline trimming cut 4 bases from V and 9 bases from J; bases unmatched to any gene: 13. This CDR3 is built from 15 residues. CDR3 DNA sequence: TGTGCCAGCAGCCGAATGGACAGGTTCACTGCTGAGCAGTTCTTC. This translates into CASSRMDRFTAEQFF.

There are many counts of this clone. This chain connects TRBV19 to TRBJ2-5; possible D gene TRBD2, 6 bases. CDR1 is LNHDA and CDR2 is SQIVND in the germline V gene (reference sequence). V gave up 6 bases and J gave up 3 bases, with 14 bases separating them. There are 14 residues in the CDR3. The CDR3 spells CASRLWGGEETQYF. The CDR3 nucleotides read TGTGCCAGTAGACTATGGGGCGGGGAAGAGACCCAGTACTTC.

The CDR3 sequence is CASSLTTGTHSWHEQYF. The CDR3, as DNA: TGCGCCAGCAGCTTGACCACCGGGACTCATAGCTGGCACGAGCAGTACTTC. The V call is TRBV5-1, the J call TRBJ2-7, with a possible D match to TRBD2 (6 bases). Germline loops: CDR1 SGHRS, CDR2 YFSETQ. The V gene lost 1 base and the J gene lost 5 bases, with 22 bases spanning the gap. This CDR3 contains 17 residues.

The V and J genes are TRBV29-1 and TRBJ1-3; no clear D. Germline CDR1 is SQVTM and CDR2 is ANQGSEA. With 6 bases removed from V and 2 bases from J, the gap between germline ends came to 20 bases. The CDR3 totals 16 residues. The CDR3 region has the DNA TGCAGCGTGGTGCCGGACCCCGCCGGGGCTGGAAACACCATATATTTT. It encodes CSVVPDPAGAGNTIYF.

The CDR3 coding sequence is TGTGCCAGCAGCCCAGACAAAGGACAGTCTGGGCAGTACTTC. This gives the protein CASSPDKGQSGQYF. The V gene is TRBV25-1, the J gene TRBJ2-5; D perhaps matches TRBD1 (6 bases). This CDR3 has 14 amino acids. Trimming took 6 bases from V and 11 from J, leaving 22 bases between them. Germline V gene sequence: CDR1 MGHDK, CDR2 SYGVNS.